This entry is about one TCR beta chain. Trimming took off 8 bases at V and 0 bases at J, with 11 bases between the two ends. The germline gives CDR1 LNHDA, CDR2 SQIVND (reference sequence). This CDR3 has 15 residues. The sample is drawn from a study of blood T cell repertoires in COVID-19. Repertoires were generated with immunoSEQ multiplex PCR, while TCRdb's copy carries only in-frame clones and drops some. The sample yields tens of thousands of clones, almost 80% seen once. This receptor was identified in a woman aged 80 or over with acute or convalescent COVID-19. The sequencing sample was made of peripheral blood. This chain uses TRBV19 with TRBJ1-6, with a tentative D call TRBD1 (5 bases). The CDR3 region is CASGAGSSYNSPLHF. The CDR3 DNA sequence: TGTGCCAGTGGGGCCGGTAGCTCCTATAATTCACCCCTCCACTTT.